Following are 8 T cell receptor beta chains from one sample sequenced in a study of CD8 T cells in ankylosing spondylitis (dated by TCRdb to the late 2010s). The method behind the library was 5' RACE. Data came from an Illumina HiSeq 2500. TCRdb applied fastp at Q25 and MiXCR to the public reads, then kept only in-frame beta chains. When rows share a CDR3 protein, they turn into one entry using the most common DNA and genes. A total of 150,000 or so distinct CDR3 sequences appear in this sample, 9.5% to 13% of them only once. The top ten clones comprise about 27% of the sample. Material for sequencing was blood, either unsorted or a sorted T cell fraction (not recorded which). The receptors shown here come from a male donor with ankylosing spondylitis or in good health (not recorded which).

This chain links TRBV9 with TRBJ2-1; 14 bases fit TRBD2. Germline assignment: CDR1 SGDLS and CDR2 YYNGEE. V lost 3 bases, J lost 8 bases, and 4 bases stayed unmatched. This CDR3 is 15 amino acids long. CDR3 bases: TGTGCCAGCAGCGGACGACTAGCGGGGGGGCATGAGCAGTTCTTC. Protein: CASSGRLAGGHEQFF.

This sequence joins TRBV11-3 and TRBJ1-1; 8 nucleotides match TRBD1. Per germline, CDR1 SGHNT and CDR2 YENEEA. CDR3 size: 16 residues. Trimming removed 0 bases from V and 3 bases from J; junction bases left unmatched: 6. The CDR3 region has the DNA TGTGCCAGCAGCTTAGATATGGCAGGGGGCCACACTGAAGCTTTCTTT. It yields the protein CASSLDMAGGHTEAFF.

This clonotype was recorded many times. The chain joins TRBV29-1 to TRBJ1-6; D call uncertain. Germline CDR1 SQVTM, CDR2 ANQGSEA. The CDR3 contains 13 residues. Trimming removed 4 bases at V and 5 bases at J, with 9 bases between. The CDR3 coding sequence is TGCAGCGTTGCTTATCTAGATAATTCACCCCTCCACTTT. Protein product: CSVAYLDNSPLHF.

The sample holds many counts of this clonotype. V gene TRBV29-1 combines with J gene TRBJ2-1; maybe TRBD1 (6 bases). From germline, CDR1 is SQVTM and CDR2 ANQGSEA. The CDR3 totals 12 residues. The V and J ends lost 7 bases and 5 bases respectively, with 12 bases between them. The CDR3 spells CSGGWGHNEQFF. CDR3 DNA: TGCAGCGGGGGGTGGGGGCACAATGAGCAGTTCTTC.

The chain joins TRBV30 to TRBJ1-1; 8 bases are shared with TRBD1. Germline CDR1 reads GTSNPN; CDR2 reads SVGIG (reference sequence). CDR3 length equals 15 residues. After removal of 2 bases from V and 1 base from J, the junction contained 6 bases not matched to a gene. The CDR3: CAWSFRDRRNTEAFF. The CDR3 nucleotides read TGTGCCTGGAGTTTCCGGGACAGGAGGAACACTGAAGCTTTCTTT. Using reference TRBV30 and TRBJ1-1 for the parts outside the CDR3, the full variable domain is SQTIHQWPATLVQPVGSPLSLECTVEGTSNPNLYWYRQAAGRGLQLLFYSVGIGQISSEVPQNLSASRPQDRQFILSSKKLLLSDSGFYLCAWSFRDRRNTEAFFGQGTRLTVV.

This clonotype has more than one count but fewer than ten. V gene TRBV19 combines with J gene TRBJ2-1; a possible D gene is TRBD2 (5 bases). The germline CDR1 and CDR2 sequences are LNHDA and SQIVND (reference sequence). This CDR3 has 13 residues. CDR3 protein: CAAGAPTYNEQFF. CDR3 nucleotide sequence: TGTGCTGCGGGCGCGCCCACCTACAATGAGCAGTTCTTC.

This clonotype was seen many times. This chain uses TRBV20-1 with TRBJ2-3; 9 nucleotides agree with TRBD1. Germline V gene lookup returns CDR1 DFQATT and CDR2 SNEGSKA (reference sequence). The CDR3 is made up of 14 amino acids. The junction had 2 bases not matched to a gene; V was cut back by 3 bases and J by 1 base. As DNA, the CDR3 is TGCAGTGCTAGGACAGGGGGAGGCACAGATACGCAGTATTTT. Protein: CSARTGGGTDTQYF.

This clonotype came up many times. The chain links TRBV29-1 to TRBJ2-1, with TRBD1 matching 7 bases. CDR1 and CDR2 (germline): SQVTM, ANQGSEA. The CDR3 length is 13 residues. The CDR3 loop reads CSGQVSAYNEQFF. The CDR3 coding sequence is TGCAGTGGACAGGTCTCAGCCTACAATGAGCAGTTCTTC.